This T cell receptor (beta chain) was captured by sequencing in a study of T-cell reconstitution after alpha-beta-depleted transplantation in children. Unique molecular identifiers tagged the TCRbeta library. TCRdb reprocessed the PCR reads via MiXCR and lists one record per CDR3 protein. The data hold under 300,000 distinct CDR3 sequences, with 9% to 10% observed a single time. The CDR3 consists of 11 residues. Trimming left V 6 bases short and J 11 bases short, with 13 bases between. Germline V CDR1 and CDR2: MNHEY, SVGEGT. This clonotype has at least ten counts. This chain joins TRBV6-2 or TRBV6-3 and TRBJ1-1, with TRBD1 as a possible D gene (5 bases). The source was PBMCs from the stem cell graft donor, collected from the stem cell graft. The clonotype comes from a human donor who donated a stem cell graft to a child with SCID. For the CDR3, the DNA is TGTGCCAGCAGCGATACGGGGGTGGCTTTCTTT. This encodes CASSDTGVAFF.